This TCR beta chain was obtained from a study of shared clonotypes between healthy human individuals. CDR1 SGHDT and CDR2 YYEEEE come from the germline V gene. There are 14 residues in the CDR3. V was cut by 5 bases and J by 3 bases, with 12 bases left in between. Naivety among CD8 cells was defined by CD45RO negativity and positive CCR7 selection, thereby excluding terminally differentiated effector memory CD45RA+ cells. The study drew its donors from healthy HIV-negative adults without recent acute infections or vaccinations. Authors' methods: Junction-only sequences without quality scores came from ImmunoSEQ, so filtering differed. The table came from immunoSEQ multiplex PCR; TCRdb's copy has only in-frame clones and leaves some out. V and J calls plus clone size are reproduced from that table; the DNA served to infer D and trimming. The repertoire holds around 1.9 million clones, with approximately 92% as singletons.

This rearrangement joins TRBV5-6 to TRBJ2-1; maybe TRBD2 (6 bases). The TCR comes from a man in his late teens or twenties in good health. Some clones in this sample may be carry-over from other donors' samples. The sequenced sample consisted of naive CD8+ T cells from PBMCs. For the CDR3, the DNA is TGTGCCAGCAGGTATGGGACTGACTACAATGAGCAGTTCTTC. Amino acids: CASRYGTDYNEQFF.